The 22 T cell receptor beta chains presented below share a single source sample, sequenced in a study of beta chain features in type 1 diabetes. Study results and caveats: Shorter TCRB CDR3s, moderately but significantly so, were found in Type 1 diabetes patients in all four CD4+ subsets.

These TCRs' antigens remain unknown. As every portion of the isolated RNA was reverse transcribed, the sequencing read expressed TCRB transcripts. TCRdb's copy holds only in-frame clones and misses some; the assay was immunoSEQ multiplex PCR. In the table there are some 250,000 clones, roughly a tenth of which are singletons. The sample taken for sequencing was naive CD4+ T cells from blood. The receptors originated from a man aged 25-40 years with type 1 diabetes.

This clone has just one count. The chain couples TRBV6-5 to TRBJ2-7; tentative D call: TRBD2 (5 bases). The CDR3 is 15 residues long. Between the trimmed V and J ends, which lost 0 bases and 5 bases, there was a span of 14 bases. Germline V gene sequence: CDR1 MNHEY, CDR2 SVGAGI. CDR3 region: CASSYSPGGLNEQYF. Here the CDR3 DNA reads TGTGCCAGCAGTTACTCGCCGGGCGGGTTGAACGAGCAGTACTTC.

This clone was seen a handful of times. The V and J genes are TRBV28 and TRBJ2-1; 15 bases align to TRBD2. Trimming took 6 bases from V and 4 from J; bases not matched to a gene: 4. The germline V gene has CDR1 MDHEN and CDR2 SYDVKM. The CDR3 is 16 amino acids. The DNA of the CDR3 is TGTGCCAGCAGCGGGACTAGCGGGGGGCCTTACAATGAGCAGTTCTTC. This codes for CASSGTSGGPYNEQFF.

This clone occurred a few times. The same CDR3 also results from other DNA sequences found in this sample. The CDR3 region is CASSVGGGAYNEQFF. The CDR3 region has the DNA TGTGCCAGCAGCGTCGGCGGGGGGGCCTACAATGAGCAGTTCTTC. The genes are TRBV9 and TRBJ2-1; 9 bases align to TRBD2. Germline V gene sequence: CDR1 SGDLS, CDR2 YYNGEE. V was clipped by 2 bases and J by 2 bases; unmatched bases: 2. The CDR3 runs to 15 residues.

This clone appeared a few times. This specimen includes other DNA sequences encoding the same CDR3. The gene calls are TRBV5-6 and TRBJ2-3; D unresolved. CDR3 length equals 11 residues. V was trimmed by 1 base and J by 5 bases, leaving 2 bases between them. Looked up from germline, CDR1 is SGHDT and CDR2 is YYEEEE. Written as DNA, the CDR3 is TGTGCCAGCAGCTTGCGAGATACGCAGTATTTT. Its protein is CASSLRDTQYF.

The CDR3 coding sequence is TGTGCCAGCTGGACAGGATACCAAGAGACCCAGTACTTC. This encodes CASWTGYQETQYF. V usage is TRBV2 and J usage is TRBJ2-5, with 7 positions matching TRBD1. Germline CDR1 SNHLY, CDR2 FYNNEI. The CDR3 runs to 13 residues. J gave up 0 bases and V 8 bases, and 3 bases lay outside the gene matches.

The chain has TRBV19 and TRBJ1-2; 8 bases are a match to TRBD1. This CDR3 region has 14 residues. Losses at the gene ends were 5 bases for V and 2 bases for J; bases not matched to a gene: 4. Looked up from germline, CDR1 is LNHDA and CDR2 is SQIVND (reference sequence). CDR3 loop: CASSLDRGNYGYTF. The CDR3 bases are TGTGCCAGTAGTCTCGACAGGGGAAACTATGGCTACACCTTC. The full variable domain, its missing parts supplied by reference TRBV19 and TRBJ1-2, is DGGITQSPKYLFRKEGQNVTLSCEQNLNHDAMYWYRQDPGQGLRLIYYSQIVNDFQKGDIAEGYSVSREKKESFPLTVTSAQKNPTAFYLCASSLDRGNYGYTFGSGTRLTVV.

The chain recombines TRBV7-9 with TRBJ2-3, with unresolved D. There are 11 residues in the CDR3. The germline V gene encodes CDR1 SEHNR and CDR2 FQNEAQ (reference sequence). V lost 5 bases, J lost 5 bases, and 5 bases lay in between. The CDR3 region is CASSVKDTQYF. The DNA for the CDR3 is TGTGCCAGCAGCGTCAAAGATACGCAGTATTTT. Combining the CDR3 with reference TRBV7-9 and TRBJ2-3 gives the whole variable domain DTGVSQNPRHKITKRGQNVTFRCDPISEHNRLYWYRQTLGQGPEFLTYFQNEAQLEKSRLLSDRFSAERPKGSFSTLEIQRTEQGDSAMYLCASSVKDTQYFGPGTRLTVL.

The genes are TRBV6-5 and TRBJ1-2; tentative D call: TRBD1 (6 bases). With 5 bases removed from V and 6 bases from J, the gap between germline ends came to 16 bases. Per the germline V gene, CDR1 is MNHEY and CDR2 is SVGAGI. The CDR3 totals 14 residues. CDR3 sequence reads: CASSMTGPENGYTF. In DNA, the CDR3 is TGTGCCAGCAGTATGACAGGACCCGAGAATGGCTACACCTTC.

The V and J genes are TRBV28 and TRBJ2-3; 7 positions agree with TRBD2. The junction had 10 bases not matched to a gene; V was cut back by 5 bases and J by 5 bases. The CDR3 sequence is 15 residues long. Germline values: CDR1 MDHEN, CDR2 SYDVKM. CDR3: CASSDFRGGGDTQYF. DNA of the CDR3: TGTGCCAGCAGTGACTTTCGCGGGGGTGGAGATACGCAGTATTTT.

In this sample, this clone turned up a few times. V and J are TRBV7-9 and TRBJ1-1; no clear D gene. CDR3 length: 15 residues. Trimming pared 5 bases from V and 4 bases from J, leaving 17 bases between. In germline, CDR1 is SEHNR, CDR2 FQNEAQ (reference sequence). CDR3 in amino acids: CASSTRRGPGTEAFF. The CDR3 nucleotides read TGTGCCAGCAGCACCCGAAGAGGGCCTGGCACTGAAGCTTTCTTT.

This clone was found a few times. The chain combines TRBV30 with TRBJ1-2, with D uncertain. The CDR3 is 12 amino acids. Per germline, CDR1 GTSNPN and CDR2 SVGIG (reference sequence). V dropped 4 bases and J dropped 0 bases, with 6 bases sitting between them. This chain's CDR3 is CAWTGSNYGYTF. CDR3 in DNA: TGTGCCTGGACAGGCTCTAACTATGGCTACACCTTC.

This clone was seen a handful of times. The chain has TRBV7-3 and TRBJ2-7, with D possibly TRBD1 on 6 matching bases. The V gene's germline CDR1 is SGHTA and CDR2 FQGTGA. The CDR3 is 14 residues long. V gave up 1 base and J gave up 2 bases, with 9 bases separating them. The CDR3 spells CASSLKQGPYEQYF. The CDR3 DNA reads TGTGCCAGCAGCTTAAAACAGGGACCCTACGAGCAGTACTTC.

The chain is built from TRBV5-6 and TRBJ1-6, with D tentatively TRBD1 (5 bases). Trimming stripped 5 bases from V and 7 bases from J, with 22 bases between. This CDR3 has 17 residues. Germline CDR1 SGHDT, CDR2 YYEEEE. CDR3 in amino acids: CASSFYDRPGTNSPLHF. The DNA of the CDR3 is TGTGCCAGCAGTTTTTACGACAGACCCGGAACCAATTCACCCCTCCACTTT.

This clone occurred a few times. This chain joins TRBV14 and TRBJ2-1; 9 bases align to TRBD2. Germline CDR1 SGHDN, CDR2 FVKESK. The CDR3 contains 15 residues. V lost 1 base, J lost 9 bases, and 7 bases stayed unmatched. Here the CDR3 DNA reads TGTGCCAGCAGCCAAGTGGCGCGGGGGGGCCCTGAGCAGTTCTTC. Protein product: CASSQVARGGPEQFF.

The rearrangement links TRBV5-4 to TRBJ1-1; D gene unclear. The CDR3 totals 15 residues. Germline V CDR1 and CDR2: SGHNT, YYREEE (reference sequence). V was cut by 0 bases and J by 1 base, with 10 bases left in between. CDR3 sequence: CASSLGGRRNTEAFF. The CDR3 nucleotides are TGTGCCAGCAGCTTGGGAGGTCGGAGGAACACTGAAGCTTTCTTT.

Note on this clone: The same CDR3 is also encoded by other DNA sequences in this sample. The V gene is TRBV30, the J gene TRBJ1-5; D call uncertain. CDR3 size: 13 residues. Trimming took off 2 bases at V and 4 bases at J, with 9 bases between the two ends. From germline, CDR1 is GTSNPN and CDR2 SVGIG (reference sequence). CDR3 nucleotides: TGTGCCTGGAGTCTTCGCGGAAATCAGCCCCAGCATTTT. Translation gives CAWSLRGNQPQHF.

This clone was detected only once. CDR3 sequence (DNA): TGTGCCACCCAACAGGGGAGGTGGACCGGGGAGCTGTTTTTT. Translation gives CATQQGRWTGELFF. This chain joins TRBV18 and TRBJ2-2; maybe TRBD1 (7 bases). Looked up from germline, CDR1 is KGHSH and CDR2 is LQKENI. Trimming shortened V by 10 bases and J by 5 bases, and 17 bases separated the two germline ends. This CDR3 is built from 14 residues.

This clone was observed a handful of times. The V call is TRBV14, the J call TRBJ2-2, with D perhaps TRBD2 (5 bases). The CDR3 length is 13 residues. Germline V CDR1 and CDR2: SGHDN, FVKESK. Trimming removed 1 base at V and 6 bases at J, with 6 bases between. In DNA, the CDR3 is TGTGCCAGCAGCCAAGTCGGGGCCGGGGAGCTGTTTTTT. It codes for CASSQVGAGELFF.

There are a few counts of this clone. The genes are TRBV2 and TRBJ2-7, with 10 bases lining up with TRBD2. Germline V CDR1 and CDR2: SNHLY, FYNNEI. This CDR3 contains 15 residues. Germline trimming cut 6 bases from V and 1 base from J; bases unmatched to any gene: 6. CDR3 bases: TGTGCCAGCAGGGCAACTAGCGGGGCTTCCTACGAGCAGTACTTC. It specifies CASRATSGASYEQYF.

This clone was recorded a few times. The V call is TRBV19, the J call TRBJ2-7; 10 bases align to TRBD2. This CDR3 contains 15 residues. Germline CDR1 reads LNHDA; CDR2 reads SQIVND (reference sequence). V gave up 5 bases and J gave up 3 bases; unmatched junction bases: 7. The CDR3 loop is CASSDASGGFYEQYF. CDR3 DNA: TGTGCCAGTAGTGACGCTAGCGGGGGATTCTACGAGCAGTACTTC.

This clone turned up a few times. The chain recombines TRBV25-1 with TRBJ2-7, with D possibly being TRBD1 (6 bases). Between the trimmed V and J ends, which lost 1 base and 0 bases, there was a span of 7 bases. The CDR3 spans 14 residues. Germline loops: CDR1 MGHDK, CDR2 SYGVNS. This CDR3 is CASSELGGSYEQYF. The CDR3 DNA follows: TGTGCCAGCAGTGAATTAGGGGGCTCCTACGAGCAGTACTTC.

This clone was counted between two and nine times. The chain joins TRBV9 to TRBJ2-1; TRBD2 is a possible D gene (5 bases). The V gene lost 0 bases and the J gene lost 5 bases, with 12 bases spanning the gap. The CDR3 is 15 amino acids. Germline CDR1 reads SGDLS; CDR2 reads YYNGEE. Written as DNA, the CDR3 is TGTGCCAGCAGCGTAGCGCCGGGAAACCACAATGAGCAGTTCTTC. Translated: CASSVAPGNHNEQFF.